This T cell receptor (beta chain) was recovered during a study of blood T cells in healthy people across ages. The study's findings and limits: Relative to aged donors, long-lived donors carried more naive CD4+ cells and displayed higher diversity.

Sample donors were healthy Caucasian individuals that came from Russia, aged roughly 6 to 95. Germline V gives CDR1 SEHNR, CDR2 FQNEAQ (reference sequence). The CDR3 length is 15 residues. This clonotype was observed a few times. Its antigen is not known. Next came a second PCR, run for about 6 to 12 cycles, which used a sample-barcoded 5' primer along with a J-beta primer mix. Every cDNA molecule carried a tag from a template-switch adaptor bearing 12 random nucleotides. CDR3-containing paired-end reads numbering at least 2.5 million came from each sample. TCRdb processed the 5' RACE reads anew with MiXCR; each CDR3 protein has one entry. The repertoire consists of some 1.4 million distinct CDR3 sequences, with around 39% occurring once and the leading ten covering 6.5% to 10%.

This TCR was recovered from a woman between 18 and 30 years old in good health. The chain combines TRBV7-9 with TRBJ2-4, with D possibly being TRBD2 (5 bases). The J call may not be correct, given that the DNA end is closer to TRBJ2-7. Sequenced material: blood. This CDR3 is CASRPTGYSFYEQYF. In nucleotides, the CDR3 is TGTGCCAGCAGGCCCACGGGGTATTCATTCTACGAGCAGTACTTC.